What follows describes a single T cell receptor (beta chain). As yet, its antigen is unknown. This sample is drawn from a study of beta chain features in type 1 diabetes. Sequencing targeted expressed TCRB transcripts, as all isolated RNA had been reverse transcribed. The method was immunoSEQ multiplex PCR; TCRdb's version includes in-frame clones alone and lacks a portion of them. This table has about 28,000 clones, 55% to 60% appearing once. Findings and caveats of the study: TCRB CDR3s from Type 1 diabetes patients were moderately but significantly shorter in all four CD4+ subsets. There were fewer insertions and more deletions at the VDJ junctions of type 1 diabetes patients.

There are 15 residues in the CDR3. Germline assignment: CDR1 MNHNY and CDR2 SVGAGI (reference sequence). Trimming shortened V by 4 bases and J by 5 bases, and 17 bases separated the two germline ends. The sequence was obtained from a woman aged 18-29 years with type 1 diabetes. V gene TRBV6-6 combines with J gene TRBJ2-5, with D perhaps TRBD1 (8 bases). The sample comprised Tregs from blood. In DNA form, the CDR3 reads TGTGCCAGCAGTTCTTGGACAGGGAGGGACGAGACCCAGTACTTC. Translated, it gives CASSSWTGRDETQYF.